This paragraph reports one T cell receptor (beta chain). Its antigen has not been determined. No much larger clone exists at a distance of one base, and base qualities are not known. For sequencing of the TCRbeta CDR3 region, genomic DNA was extracted from the sorted cells. TCRbeta CDR3 regions were sequenced using the immunoSEQ Assay. In its TCRdb copy, this immuneACCESS table keeps in-frame sequences only and misses some clones. Where compared with another copy, unresolved V genes explain less than half of these, and the others have no known cause. Recorded for this sample are 40,000 to 45,000 clones; 65% to 90% of them occurred a single time. In total, the top ten clones hold over 10% of the sample. Per the germline V gene (reference sequence), SEHNR is the CDR1 and FQNEAQ is the CDR2. The junction shows trimming of 5 bases on V and 2 bases on J, plus 15 bases between the germline ends. Inclusive of the bounding cysteine and phenylalanine, the CDR3 is 15 residues long. The CDR3 DNA has 45 bases and is translated from base 1.

The data belong to a study of OX40 agonist ivuxolimab in advanced cancers. For the wider study: Ivuxolimab, which targeted the costimulatory receptor OX40 (CD134), was an agonistic, fully human IgG2 monoclonal antibody. Of the approximately 54 dose-escalation patients, hepatocellular carcinoma was present in approximately 20, melanoma in approximately 15, renal cell carcinoma in 9 and head and neck cancer in 9. The point of sequencing TCRbeta in the periphery was to test whether ivuxolimab changed TCR sequence diversity and drove clonal T-cell expansion. Intravenous ivuxolimab was administered to patients every 2 weeks at six dose levels: 0.01, 0.1, 0.3, 1.5, 3 and 10 mg/kg. The paper covers the monotherapy dose-escalation part of the phase I ivuxolimab trial, which included N = 52 patients. The dose-escalation cohort was 82.7% male with a mean age of about 65 years, ranging from roughly 23 to 85. Prior anti-PD-1, anti-PD-L1 or anti-CTLA-4 therapy was permitted, and checkpoint inhibitors had been received by 30% to 40% of dose-escalation patients. Partial responses occurred in three dose-escalation patients: two with cutaneous melanoma and one with hepatocellular carcinoma.

Patients with a history of autoimmune disease or receiving systemic immunosuppression were excluded from the trial. Peripheral blood for TCR sequencing was collected from all dose cohorts at baseline, on cycle 4 day 1, and on cycle 7 day 1. The samples were taken from a phase I, first-in-human, multicenter, open-label dose-escalation trial of ivuxolimab. Adults with locally advanced or metastatic melanoma, renal cell carcinoma, hepatocellular carcinoma or head and neck squamous cell carcinoma were enrolled in the trial. CD4+ and CD8+ T cells were sorted separately from peripheral blood before TCR sequencing. Overall study results and their limits: In the 0.1-3.0 mg/kg groups, partial responders had among the lowest normalized peripheral clonal expansion, particularly in CD8+ T cells. After ivuxolimab, more expanded clones were found on average in CD8+ T cells than in CD4+ T cells. At doses of 0.1 to 3.0 mg/kg, clonal expansion of both CD4+ and CD8+ T cells in blood was seen between baseline and week 6. Low levels of normalized T-cell clonal expansion were also seen in some nonresponding patients. The antigen specificity of the peripheral T cells that underwent clonal expansion was not determined.

The rearrangement combines TRBV7-9 with TRBJ2-5; a tentative D call is TRBD2 (6 bases match). This specimen consisted of CD4+ or CD8+ T cells sorted from blood, obtained in a trial of the OX40 agonist ivuxolimab. The TCR sequence derives from an adult with an advanced solid tumor such as melanoma, head and neck, liver or kidney cancer. The DNA reads TGTGCCAGCAGCCAGAGGCGGGGCACGCAAGAGACCCAGTACTTC. Its protein is CASSQRRGTQETQYF.